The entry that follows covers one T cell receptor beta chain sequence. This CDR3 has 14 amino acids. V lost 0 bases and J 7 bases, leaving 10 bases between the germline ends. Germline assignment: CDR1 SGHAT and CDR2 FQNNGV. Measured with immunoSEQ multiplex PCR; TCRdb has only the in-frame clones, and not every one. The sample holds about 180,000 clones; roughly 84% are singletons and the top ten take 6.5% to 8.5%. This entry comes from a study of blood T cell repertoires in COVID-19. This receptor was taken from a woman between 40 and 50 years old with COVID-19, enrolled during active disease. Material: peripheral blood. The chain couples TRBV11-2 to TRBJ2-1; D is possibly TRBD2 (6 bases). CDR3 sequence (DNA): TGTGCCAGCAGCTTAGAGGTAGCGGCAAATGAGCAGTTCTTC. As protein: CASSLEVAANEQFF.